A single sample is the source of the 14 T cell receptor beta chains below, sequenced in a study of cytomegalovirus exposure and HLA in healthy donors. Both 60 Vbeta primers and 13 Jbeta primers went into the PCR. Clones were sequenced by immunoSEQ multiplex PCR, and TCRdb holds only the in-frame ones, with some missing. The sample has some 91,000 clones; about 75% are singletons. The sequenced material came from PBMCs. The receptors come from a man aged 40-49 years in good health and CMV-seropositive.

This chain links TRBV7-9 with TRBJ2-3; the match to TRBD1 covers 7 bases. V was pared by 5 bases and J by 3 bases, with 8 bases of the junction left unmatched. The germline gives CDR1 SEHNR, CDR2 FQNEAQ (reference sequence). The CDR3 totals 15 residues. The chain's CDR3 is CASSPGTVRTDTQYF. Written as DNA, the CDR3 is TGTGCCAGCAGCCCGGGGACAGTAAGAACAGATACGCAGTATTTT.

The chain has TRBV5-1 and TRBJ2-6; D is perhaps TRBD1 (5 bases). The germline V gene has CDR1 SGHRS and CDR2 YFSETQ. The V end lost 1 base, the J end lost 1 base, and 9 bases lay between the germline ends. CDR3 length: 16 amino acids. This CDR3 reads CASSLLTVSGANVLTF. The CDR3 nucleotides are TGCGCCAGCAGCTTGTTGACAGTTTCTGGGGCCAACGTCCTGACTTTC.

This clone turned up a few times. The chain links TRBV27 to TRBJ1-1; perhaps TRBD1 as D (5 bases). Germline CDR1 MNHEY, CDR2 SMNVEV (reference sequence). Trimming stripped 0 bases from V and 8 bases from J, with 16 bases between. CDR3 length equals 15 residues. The DNA of the CDR3 is TGTGCCAGCAGTTTATCGGAGCGGGTTGGGACGGAAGCTTTCTTT. Translated, it gives CASSLSERVGTEAFF.

The chain couples TRBV5-4 to TRBJ2-1; 9 positions match TRBD2. Germline CDR1 and CDR2: SGHNT and YYREEE (reference sequence). The CDR3 consists of 16 residues. The V gene end was trimmed by 5 bases and the J gene end by 3 bases; junction bases not matched to a gene: 9. CDR3 in amino acids: CASSSLTSGDYNEQFF. The CDR3 DNA follows: TGTGCCAGCAGTTCACTGACTAGCGGAGACTACAATGAGCAGTTCTTC. Full variable domain (missing parts from reference TRBV5-4 and TRBJ2-1): ETGVTQSPTHLIKTRGQQVTLRCSSQSGHNTVSWYQQALGQGPQFIFQYYREEENGRGNFPPRFSGLQFPNYSSELNVNALELDDSALYLCASSSLTSGDYNEQFFGPGTRLTVL.

The chain carries TRBV6-1 and TRBJ2-2, with no clear D. The germline V gene has CDR1 MNHNS and CDR2 SASEGT. V was trimmed by 8 bases and J by 1 base, leaving 8 bases between them. The CDR3 runs to 13 residues. The CDR3 reads CASFVLNTGELFF. In DNA, the CDR3 is TGTGCCAGCTTTGTATTGAACACCGGGGAGCTGTTTTTT.

With respect to this clone: The same CDR3 can be traced to other DNA sequences in this sample. This sequence joins TRBV9 and TRBJ2-5; TRBD2 matches at 8 bases. Trimming removed 1 base from V and 4 bases from J; junction bases left unmatched: 0. The germline gives CDR1 SGDLS, CDR2 YYNGEE. The CDR3 contains 13 residues. CDR3 DNA: TGTGCCAGCAGCGTACGGGGGGGAGAGACCCAGTACTTC. It is translated as CASSVRGGETQYF.

This clone was seen more than once but under ten times. The rearrangement links TRBV2 to TRBJ1-1; D possibly corresponds to TRBD1 (6 bases). The CDR3 contains 13 residues. Germline V gene sequence: CDR1 SNHLY, CDR2 FYNNEI. V lost 5 bases, J lost 4 bases, and 11 bases lay in between. CDR3 sequence: CASSLGAGTEAFF. The CDR3 DNA sequence: TGTGCCAGCAGTTTGGGGGCTGGCACTGAAGCTTTCTTT.

V gene TRBV7-8 combines with J gene TRBJ2-7; tentative D call: TRBD1 (7 bases). Germline V gene data show CDR1 as SGHVS and CDR2 as FQNEAQ. The CDR3 runs 15 residues. The ends were cut back, 3 bases at V and 3 bases at J, with 15 bases in the middle. CDR3 amino acids: CASSFQGGLIYEQYF. Written as DNA, the CDR3 is TGTGCCAGCAGCTTCCAGGGGGGACTTATCTACGAGCAGTACTTC. Combining the CDR3 with reference TRBV7-8 and TRBJ2-7 gives the whole variable domain GAGVSQSPRYKVAKRGQDVALRCDPISGHVSLFWYQQALGQGPEFLTYFQNEAQLDKSGLPSDRFFAERPEGSVSTLKIQRTQQEDSAVYLCASSFQGGLIYEQYFGPGTRLTVT.

The CDR3 sequence: CSVGDRGDNEKLFF. The CDR3 nucleotides are TGCAGCGTTGGCGACAGGGGGGATAATGAAAAACTGTTTTTT. The chain is built from TRBV29-1 and TRBJ1-4; 9 bases agree with TRBD1. Germline V gives CDR1 SQVTM, CDR2 ANQGSEA. The CDR3 spans 14 residues. The junction had 4 bases not matched to a gene; V was cut back by 4 bases and J by 4 bases.

With regard to this clone: The same CDR3 also results from other DNA sequences found in this sample. The genes are TRBV6-1 and TRBJ2-5, with D maybe TRBD2 (5 bases). The end of the DNA is better explained by TRBJ2-7, so the J call may be wrong. Germline-derived CDR1 and CDR2 are MNHNS and SASEGT. The CDR3 covers 13 residues. CDR3 protein: CASSEPGSYEQYF. For the CDR3, the DNA is TGTGCCAGCAGTGAACCGGGGTCCTACGAGCAGTACTTC.

This sequence joins TRBV5-1 and TRBJ1-5, with D possibly matching TRBD1 (5 bases). The germline CDR1 and CDR2 sequences are SGHRS and YFSETQ. The CDR3 is 14 residues long. Between the trimmed V and J ends, which lost 2 bases and 3 bases, there was a span of 9 bases. In DNA form, the CDR3 reads TGCGCCAGCAGCTTAGGACAACCCAATCAGCCCCAGCATTTT. It codes for CASSLGQPNQPQHF.

The rearrangement uses TRBV11-3 and TRBJ2-7, with TRBD1 identical over 8 bases. The CDR3 contains 15 residues. Germline trimming cut 4 bases from V and 0 bases from J; bases unmatched to any gene: 5. CDR1 SGHNT and CDR2 YENEEA come from the germline V gene. This chain's CDR3 is CASSSGQGSSYEQYF. The DNA for the CDR3 is TGTGCCAGCAGCTCCGGACAGGGTAGCTCCTACGAGCAGTACTTC.

The chain combines TRBV5-1 with TRBJ1-1; 11 positions match TRBD1. CDR3 size: 15 residues. The junction had 5 bases not matched to a gene; V was cut back by 0 bases and J by 7 bases. Germline V gene lookup returns CDR1 SGHRS and CDR2 YFSETQ. The CDR3 sequence is CASSLGTGGGGEAFF. CDR3 bases: TGCGCCAGCAGCTTGGGGACAGGGGGCGGTGGTGAAGCTTTCTTT.

The CDR3 spells CASSGQSNQPQHF. As DNA, the CDR3 is TGTGCCAGCAGTGGGCAGAGCAATCAGCCCCAGCATTTT. The chain carries TRBV27 and TRBJ1-5; no clear D gene. Trimming took off 5 bases at V and 1 base at J, with 6 bases between the two ends. CDR1 and CDR2 from the germline V gene are MNHEY and SMNVEV (reference sequence). The CDR3 is 13 amino acids.